These 23 T cell receptor beta chains originate from one sample sequenced in a study of human T cells and chemical hapten exposure. Specified time point: patch test 1, 2 weeks after DPC sensitization. Specified treatment: therapeutic diphenylcyclopropenone sensitization with weekly scalp DPC. MiXCR was run by TCRdb on the RACE reads, yielding one entry per CDR3 protein. The sample yields approximately 49,000 distinct CDR3 sequences, less than 10% seen once. The source material was whole blood, sampled in connection with sensitization to the hapten diphenylcyclopropenone (DPC). The receptors derive from a woman aged 50 to 65 with alopecia areata. Some clones in this sample may be carry-over from other donors' samples.

This clonotype was recorded at least ten times. V and J are TRBV20-1 and TRBJ2-3; 10 nucleotides agree with TRBD2. Germline loops: CDR1 DFQATT, CDR2 SNEGSKA (reference sequence). With V trimmed by 7 bases and J by 4 bases, 8 bases remained unmatched. The CDR3 contains 14 residues. The CDR3: CSVRGLAVSDTQYF. The DNA of the CDR3 is TGCAGTGTGAGAGGACTAGCGGTTTCAGATACGCAGTATTTT.

This clonotype was found a few times. The chain uses TRBV15 and TRBJ2-3, with 14 bases aligning to TRBD2. The ends lost 6 bases at V and 6 bases at J; junction bases unmatched: 11. Germline V lookup: CDR1 LNHNV, CDR2 YYDKDF (reference sequence). The CDR3 runs 17 residues. Here the CDR3 reads CATSPRGLAGGGDTQYF. In nucleotides, the CDR3 is TGTGCCACCAGTCCGCGTGGACTAGCGGGAGGAGGCGATACGCAGTATTTT.

This clonotype was counted a few times. The V gene is TRBV7-9, the J gene TRBJ2-3, with TRBD2 matching 8 bases. J was trimmed by 6 bases and V by 5 bases; bases with no gene match: 7. Germline values: CDR1 SEHNR, CDR2 FQNEAQ (reference sequence). The CDR3 length is 14 residues. CDR3 region: CASSPPGGPDTQYF. The CDR3 coding sequence is TGTGCCAGCAGCCCGCCGGGAGGGCCGGATACGCAGTATTTT. Full variable domain (missing parts from reference TRBV7-9 and TRBJ2-3): DTGVSQNPRHKITKRGQNVTFRCDPISEHNRLYWYRQTLGQGPEFLTYFQNEAQLEKSRLLSDRFSAERPKGSFSTLEIQRTEQGDSAMYLCASSPPGGPDTQYFGPGTRLTVL.

As regards this clonotype: The junction does not match germline at one end; this may be a read error. The rearrangement joins TRBV11-2 to TRBJ2-1, with D perhaps TRBD1 (5 bases). The length of the CDR3 is 15 residues. Germline V gene sequence: CDR1 SGHAT, CDR2 FQNNGV. Here the CDR3 reads CACSLDRTFFVGQFF. CDR3 in DNA: TGTGCCTGCAGCTTAGATAGGACATTTTTTGTCGGGCAGTTCTTC.

This clonotype was found many times. V gene TRBV30 combines with J gene TRBJ1-2; D might be TRBD1 (5 bases). V was clipped by 0 bases and J by 3 bases, with 8 bases between them. CDR3 size: 13 residues. Germline assignment: CDR1 GTSNPN and CDR2 SVGIG (reference sequence). CDR3 protein: CAWSVSRDYGYTF. As DNA, the CDR3 is TGTGCCTGGAGTGTAAGCAGGGACTATGGCTACACCTTC.

In its sample, this clonotype was seen many times. The chain is built from TRBV11-2 and TRBJ2-7, with 9 positions matching TRBD2. The trim removed 1 base at V and 3 bases at J, leaving 13 bases unmatched. Germline lookup yields CDR1 SGHAT and CDR2 FQNNGV. CDR3 size: 18 residues. In DNA, the CDR3 is TGTGCCAGCAGCTTAGTGACCTCCTCCGGGACTAGCTACTACGAGCAGTACTTC. The encoded protein is CASSLVTSSGTSYYEQYF.

This clonotype was found many times. This chain's CDR3 is CARGSLCSEQYF. In DNA form, the CDR3 reads TGTGCCAGAGGATCGCTCTGTTCCGAGCAGTACTTC. J is TRBJ2-7 and V is TRBV27; D is uncertain. V shed 9 bases and J shed 6 bases, with 15 bases lying between them. CDR1 is MNHEY, CDR2 SMNVEV, per germline (reference sequence). This CDR3 has 12 amino acids.

V and J are TRBV20-1 and TRBJ1-2; a possible D gene is TRBD1 (5 bases). Germline CDR1 and CDR2: DFQATT and SNEGSKA (reference sequence). V lost 0 bases and J lost 8, with 16 bases in between. The CDR3 runs 14 residues. The chain's CDR3 is CSAREVGKGRGYTF. CDR3 DNA sequence: TGCAGTGCTAGAGAGGTCGGAAAGGGGCGAGGCTACACCTTC.

This clonotype was recorded many times. The rearrangement joins TRBV7-8 to TRBJ2-5; unclear D gene. Germline V CDR1 and CDR2: SGHVS, FQNEAQ. The CDR3 covers 13 residues. V lost 5 bases and J 5 bases, leaving 12 bases between the germline ends. The DNA of the CDR3 is TGTGCCAGCAGCCCCATTGGGTATGAGACCCAGTACTTC. Its protein product is CASSPIGYETQYF.

Ten or more counts support this clonotype. This chain joins TRBV2 and TRBJ1-5; D not certain. The CDR3 length is 15 residues. V was clipped by 5 bases and J by 1 base, with 12 bases between them. The germline V gene encodes CDR1 SNHLY and CDR2 FYNNEI. This chain's CDR3 is CASSPQGLSNQPQHF. The CDR3 bases are TGTGCCAGCAGTCCCCAAGGATTGAGCAATCAGCCCCAGCATTTT. The full variable domain, its missing parts supplied by reference TRBV2 and TRBJ1-5, is EPEVTQTPSHQVTQMGQEVILRCVPISNHLYFYWYRQILGQKVEFLVSFYNNEISEKSEIFDDQFSVERPDGSNFTLKIRSTKLEDSAMYFCASSPQGLSNQPQHFGDGTRLSIL.

This clonotype occurred many times. The CDR3 nucleotides read TGTGCCAGCAGTTGGACAGGGTACGAGCAGTACTTC. This gives the protein CASSWTGYEQYF. The chain combines TRBV14 with TRBJ2-7; the match to TRBD1 covers 8 bases. In germline, CDR1 is SGHDN, CDR2 FVKESK. CDR3 length: 12 residues. The trim removed 6 bases at V and 4 bases at J, leaving 2 bases unmatched.

This clonotype has ten or more counts. V usage is TRBV6-1 and J usage is TRBJ2-2; D is tentatively TRBD1 or TRBD2 (5 bases each). The germline V gene encodes CDR1 MNHNS and CDR2 SASEGT. V lost 2 bases, J lost 6 bases, and 13 bases lay in between. CDR3 length equals 15 residues. The CDR3 region has the DNA TGTGCCAGCAGTGAAAGGGGCCGGGGCTCCGGGGAGCTGTTTTTT. It yields the protein CASSERGRGSGELFF.

This chain links TRBV4-2 with TRBJ2-2, with a tentative D call TRBD1 (5 bases). V dropped 4 bases and J dropped 5 bases, with 14 bases sitting between them. The V gene's germline CDR1 is LGHNA and CDR2 YNFKEQ. CDR3 length: 15 residues. As DNA, the CDR3 is TGTGCCAGCAGCCTTAGTCTCTCAGGGACCGGGGAGCTGTTTTTT. Its translation: CASSLSLSGTGELFF.

Many counts were recorded for this clonotype. An end of the junction does not agree with germline; a read error may underlie this. The chain employs TRBV6-6 and TRBJ1-1; tentative D call: TRBD1 (5 bases). CDR1 and CDR2 (germline): MNHNY, SVGAGI (reference sequence). This CDR3 region has 13 residues. The CDR3 is CASTPTENNEAFF. CDR3 nucleotides: TGTGCCAGCACCCCGACAGAAAACAATGAAGCTTTCTTT.

This clonotype was detected many times. V and J are TRBV7-9 and TRBJ1-2, with a possible D match to TRBD1 (5 bases). Germline V gene sequence: CDR1 SEHNR, CDR2 FQNEAQ (reference sequence). CDR3 length: 15 amino acids. Between the trimmed V and J ends, which lost 7 bases and 2 bases, there was a span of 17 bases. The CDR3 DNA follows: TGTGCCAGCACTACCAGGCAGGGTTTCAACTATGGCTACACCTTC. Amino acids: CASTTRQGFNYGYTF. The full variable domain, in which reference TRBV7-9 and TRBJ1-2 provide the parts outside the CDR3, is DTGVSQNPRHKITKRGQNVTFRCDPISEHNRLYWYRQTLGQGPEFLTYFQNEAQLEKSRLLSDRFSAERPKGSFSTLEIQRTEQGDSAMYLCASTTRQGFNYGYTFGSGTRLTVV.

The rearrangement uses TRBV11-2 and TRBJ1-6, with D unclear. The CDR3 covers 14 residues. Germline CDR1 SGHAT, CDR2 FQNNGV. Trimming took 4 bases from V and 10 from J, leaving 14 bases between them. CDR3 region: CASSSPLLGSPLHF. CDR3 nucleotide sequence: TGTGCCAGCAGCTCTCCTTTGCTCGGATCACCCCTCCACTTT. Based on the CDR3 plus reference TRBV11-2 and TRBJ1-6, the full variable domain is EAGVAQSPRYKIIEKRQSVAFWCNPISGHATLYWYQQILGQGPKLLIQFQNNGVVDDSQLPKDRFSAERLKGVDSTLKIQPAKLEDSAVYLCASSSPLLGSPLHFGNGTRLTVT.

This chain joins TRBV3-2 and TRBJ2-1; the table's D gene call, TRBD2, was not cross checked with the DNA. TRBV3-2 is a documented pseudogene. There are 15 residues in the CDR3. In nucleotides, the CDR3 is TGTGCCAGCAGCAGACTAGCGGGTCCCTACAATGAGCAGTTCTTC. Translating gives CASSRLAGPYNEQFF.

This clonotype was seen at least ten times. The J gene is TRBJ2-2, the V gene TRBV11-2, with D perhaps given as TRBD1 or TRBD2 (5 bases each). Germline CDR1 is SGHAT and CDR2 is FQNNGV. V lost 7 bases to trimming and J lost 0 bases, with 12 bases between them. This CDR3 region has 15 residues. CDR3 loop: CASNRGDSNTGELFF. The CDR3 coding sequence is TGTGCCAGCAACAGAGGGGATTCGAACACCGGGGAGCTGTTTTTT.

This clonotype has at least ten counts. The chain carries TRBV28 and TRBJ2-1; 8 positions agree with TRBD2. The trim removed 6 bases at V and 10 bases at J, leaving 11 bases unmatched. The CDR3 is 14 amino acids. In germline, CDR1 is MDHEN, CDR2 SYDVKM. DNA for the CDR3: TGTGCCAGCAGGACGGGACTAGAGTTTGACGAGCAGTTCTTC. Translating gives CASRTGLEFDEQFF.

The gene calls are TRBV20-1 and TRBJ1-1, with D hard to call. The CDR3 is made up of 12 amino acids. Germline lookup yields CDR1 DFQATT and CDR2 SNEGSKA (reference sequence). The CDR3 sequence is CRVRQSPTEAFF. CDR3 DNA sequence: TGCAGGGTCCGCCAGTCTCCCACTGAAGCTTTCTTT.

This clonotype showed up many times. This chain uses TRBV18 with TRBJ1-4; 9 nucleotides line up with TRBD1. The V gene end was trimmed by 6 bases and the J gene end by 7 bases; junction bases not matched to a gene: 9. The CDR3 has 15 amino acids. Germline lookup yields CDR1 KGHSH and CDR2 LQKENI. The CDR3 reads CASSPDGTGIEKLFF. For the CDR3, the DNA is TGTGCCAGCTCCCCAGACGGGACAGGGATTGAAAAACTGTTTTTT.

This chain joins TRBV6-2 or TRBV6-3 and TRBJ2-4; D may be TRBD1 (6 bases). V shed 7 bases and J shed 8 bases, with 21 bases lying between them. Per the germline V gene, CDR1 is MNHEY and CDR2 is SVGEGT. The CDR3 has 15 residues. The CDR3 reads CASNRWGPPGDIQYF. CDR3 nucleotide sequence: TGTGCCAGCAACCGATGGGGGCCCCCTGGAGACATTCAGTACTTC.

V gene TRBV29-1 combines with J gene TRBJ2-4; the D is unclear. V gave up 3 bases and J gave up 8 bases, with 14 bases separating them. Germline V gene lookup returns CDR1 SQVTM and CDR2 ANQGSEA. The CDR3 totals 13 residues. CDR3 DNA sequence: TGCAGCGTTGAGGGCTATTCGTGGGACATTCAGTACTTC. Its translation: CSVEGYSWDIQYF.